Each of the 31 T cell receptor beta chains below was sequenced from the same sample in a study of blood T cell repertoires in COVID-19. TCRdb's table, derived via immunoSEQ multiplex PCR, lists solely in-frame clones and lacks some. The sample has 85,000 to 130,000 clones, roughly 92% seen once; the top ten hold 4.5% to 6%. The sample comprised peripheral blood. The receptors were sampled from a man in his 70s with acute or convalescent COVID-19.

V and J are TRBV4-1 and TRBJ2-3; D unresolved. The V gene's germline CDR1 is MGHRA and CDR2 YSYEKL. Trimming took 0 bases from V and 2 from J, leaving 12 bases between them. The CDR3 is 16 residues long. CDR3 coding DNA: TGCGCCAGCAGCCAAGATCCGCGGTTCCCCACAGATACGCAGTATTTT. Its translation is CASSQDPRFPTDTQYF.

The chain recombines TRBV11-2 with TRBJ2-3, with D maybe TRBD2 (5 bases). The CDR3 runs to 14 residues. Trimming stripped 5 bases from V and 2 bases from J, with 11 bases between. Per the germline V gene, CDR1 is SGHAT and CDR2 is FQNNGV. CDR3 amino acids: CASSPPGNTDTQYF. The CDR3 nucleotides are TGTGCCAGCAGCCCCCCGGGGAACACAGATACGCAGTATTTT.

The genes are TRBV5-1 and TRBJ2-2, with D maybe TRBD2 (6 bases). The CDR3 covers 15 residues. Trimming removed 2 bases from V and 4 bases from J, with 12 bases in between. The V gene's germline CDR1 is SGHRS and CDR2 YFSETQ. Here the CDR3 DNA reads TGCGCCAGCAGCTTTTTAGCGGAAAGCACCGGGGAGCTGTTTTTT. Protein sequence: CASSFLAESTGELFF. The full variable domain, its missing parts supplied by reference TRBV5-1 and TRBJ2-2, is KAGVTQTPRYLIKTRGQQVTLSCSPISGHRSVSWYQQTPGQGLQFLFEYFSETQRNKGNFPGRFSGRQFSNSRSEMNVSTLELGDSALYLCASSFLAESTGELFFGEGSRLTVL.

V usage is TRBV3-1 (or the pseudogene TRBV3-2) and J usage is TRBJ1-1, with a weak D call TRBD1 (6 bases). The germline CDR1 and CDR2 sequences are LGHDT and YNNKEL (reference sequence). The length of the CDR3 is 16 residues. V was trimmed by 4 bases and J by 0 bases, leaving 15 bases between them. DNA for the CDR3: TGTGCCAGCAGCCGCTTTGGGGGGGGCCTGAACACTGAAGCTTTCTTT. This encodes CASSRFGGGLNTEAFF.

This CDR3 reads CASSPGTSGTSTDTQYF. The CDR3 DNA reads TGTGCCAGCAGCCCTGGGACTAGCGGAACTAGCACAGATACGCAGTATTTT. The chain recombines TRBV11-3 with TRBJ2-3, with 11 bases fitting TRBD2. Germline CDR1 reads SGHNT; CDR2 reads YENEEA. This CDR3 has 17 residues. The ends lost 5 bases at V and 0 bases at J; junction bases unmatched: 7.

This chain links TRBV7-2 with TRBJ2-7, with a tentative D call TRBD1 (6 bases). Germline loops: CDR1 SGHTA, CDR2 FQGNSA. Trimming shortened V by 3 bases and J by 0 bases, and 12 bases separated the two germline ends. The CDR3 has 15 amino acids. This CDR3 reads CASSLGAGTSYEQYF. DNA of the CDR3: TGTGCCAGCAGCTTGGGGGCAGGGACCTCCTACGAGCAGTACTTC. The whole variable domain, remainder taken from reference TRBV7-2 and TRBJ2-7, is GAGVSQSPSNKVTEKGKDVELRCDPISGHTALYWYRQSLGQGLEFLIYFQGNSAPDKSGLPSDRFSAERTGGSVSTLTIQRTQQEDSAVYLCASSLGAGTSYEQYFGPGTRLTVT.

J is TRBJ1-1 and V is TRBV15; D not resolved. The germline gives CDR1 LNHNV, CDR2 YYDKDF (reference sequence). The length of the CDR3 is 14 residues. Trimming removed 2 bases at V and 1 base at J, with 8 bases between. Written as DNA, the CDR3 is TGTGCCACCAGCAGATCAACAGAGAACACTGAAGCTTTCTTT. Its protein is CATSRSTENTEAFF.

This clone was counted once. The rearrangement uses TRBV2 and TRBJ2-3; TRBD2 matches 14 bases. This CDR3 has 16 amino acids. Losses at the gene ends were 8 bases for V and 4 bases for J; bases not matched to a gene: 8. Germline loops: CDR1 SNHLY, CDR2 FYNNEI. The CDR3 here is CASRVETSGGADTQYF. The DNA of the CDR3 is TGTGCCAGCCGCGTCGAGACTAGCGGGGGGGCAGATACGCAGTATTTT.

The gene calls are TRBV5-1 and TRBJ1-6, with 8 bases identical to TRBD1. V was pared by 6 bases and J by 8 bases, with 7 bases of the junction left unmatched. The CDR3 runs 14 residues. In germline, CDR1 is SGHRS, CDR2 YFSETQ. The CDR3 reads CASTLGTGHSPLHF. The CDR3 DNA sequence: TGCGCCAGCACCCTCGGGACAGGCCATTCACCCCTCCACTTT.

The gene calls are TRBV9 and TRBJ2-5; the D is unclear. CDR3 length: 15 amino acids. Germline V gives CDR1 SGDLS, CDR2 YYNGEE. The V gene lost 1 base and the J gene lost 2 bases, with 12 bases spanning the gap. In DNA, the CDR3 is TGTGCCAGCAGCGTATCCCCCGGGTCTCAAGAGACCCAGTACTTC. Translated, it gives CASSVSPGSQETQYF.

V gene TRBV5-1 combines with J gene TRBJ1-4, with TRBD1 matching over 9 bases. The CDR3 consists of 15 residues. Per germline, CDR1 SGHRS and CDR2 YFSETQ. Trimming took 1 base from V and 5 from J; bases not matched to a gene: 3. The CDR3 loop is CASSLSGTGNEKLFF. The CDR3 bases are TGCGCCAGCAGCTTGTCAGGGACAGGGAATGAAAAACTGTTTTTT.

This clone appeared a single time. The chain joins TRBV30 to TRBJ1-1; D may be TRBD1 (5 bases). The CDR3 is 11 residues long. Germline-derived CDR1 and CDR2 are GTSNPN and SVGIG (reference sequence). The V end lost 2 bases, the J end lost 9 bases, and 10 bases lay between the germline ends. The CDR3 nucleotides read TGTGCCTGGAGTCTAACAGGTCAAGCTTTCTTT. Its translation is CAWSLTGQAFF.

V and J are TRBV15 and TRBJ1-1, with D possibly being TRBD1 (5 bases). V lost 5 bases to trimming and J lost 6 bases, with 13 bases between them. The germline V gene encodes CDR1 LNHNV and CDR2 YYDKDF (reference sequence). The CDR3 extends over 13 amino acids. As DNA, the CDR3 is TGTGCCACCAGCGGCCGGGGGGGGGCTGAAGCTTTCTTT. Translated, it gives CATSGRGGAEAFF.

The genes are TRBV10-3 and TRBJ1-2, with D hard to call. Germline CDR1 ENHRY, CDR2 SYGVKD. V was pared by 3 bases and J by 3 bases, with 14 bases between. There are 15 residues in the CDR3. The CDR3 DNA is TGTGCCATCAGTGATGAGGGCACCTGGCACTATGGCTACACCTTC. Translated, it gives CAISDEGTWHYGYTF.

The genes are TRBV5-6 and TRBJ2-4; the D gene is possibly TRBD1 (5 bases). This CDR3 has 14 residues. The V gene lost 1 base and the J gene lost 8 bases, with 13 bases spanning the gap. Germline V gene sequence: CDR1 SGHDT, CDR2 YYEEEE. Here the CDR3 DNA reads TGTGCCAGCAGCTTGAGGTCAGGGTTGGACATTCAGTACTTC. It is translated as CASSLRSGLDIQYF.

J is TRBJ1-2 and V is TRBV27; 8 bases map to TRBD1. In germline, CDR1 is MNHEY, CDR2 SMNVEV (reference sequence). Trimming cost V 3 bases and J 4 bases; bases outside gene matches: 4. This CDR3 is 14 amino acids long. CDR3 loop: CASSFQGAAYGYTF. The CDR3 DNA is TGTGCCAGCAGTTTTCAGGGGGCGGCCTATGGCTACACCTTC.

The genes are TRBV12-5 and TRBJ1-5, with D possibly TRBD1 on 6 matching bases. V dropped 6 bases and J dropped 6 bases, with 18 bases sitting between them. The CDR3 extends over 15 amino acids. CDR1 and CDR2 from the germline V gene are LGHNT and FRNRAP. CDR3 nucleotide sequence: TGTGCTAGTGGAACGGGACACCGCCGGGGTCAGCCCCAGCATTTT. It is translated as CASGTGHRRGQPQHF.

The chain has TRBV2 and TRBJ1-2; 7 nucleotides line up with TRBD1. CDR3 size: 15 residues. CDR1 and CDR2 (germline): SNHLY, FYNNEI. Trimming took 1 base from V and 7 from J; bases not matched to a gene: 9. CDR3 protein: CASSEERDRVAGYTF. The CDR3 DNA reads as TGTGCCAGCAGTGAAGAACGAGACAGGGTTGCTGGCTACACCTTC.

Here the CDR3 reads CASSKDVGTGLNQPQHF. In DNA form, the CDR3 reads TGTGCCAGTAGTAAAGACGTTGGGACAGGACTGAATCAGCCCCAGCATTTT. The chain recombines TRBV19 with TRBJ1-5; 8 nucleotides match TRBD1. Germline V gene sequence: CDR1 LNHDA, CDR2 SQIVND (reference sequence). The CDR3 runs 17 residues. V trimming: 4 bases; J trimming: 4 bases; junction bases outside the gene matches: 12. Full variable domain (missing parts from reference TRBV19 and TRBJ1-5): DGGITQSPKYLFRKEGQNVTLSCEQNLNHDAMYWYRQDPGQGLRLIYYSQIVNDFQKGDIAEGYSVSREKKESFPLTVTSAQKNPTAFYLCASSKDVGTGLNQPQHFGDGTRLSIL.

This chain connects TRBV7-9 to TRBJ1-1; weak D call: TRBD1 (5 bases). Trimming pared 4 bases from V and 11 bases from J, leaving 17 bases between. This CDR3 comprises 13 residues. The germline V gene has CDR1 SEHNR and CDR2 FQNEAQ (reference sequence). The CDR3 DNA reads as TGTGCCAGCAGCTCTCGCGGGGCCGAAGCGGCTTTCTTT. Protein sequence: CASSSRGAEAAFF.

In this sample, this clone turned up a few times. The chain employs TRBV6-5 and TRBJ1-2; TRBD1 agrees at 7 bases. V was pared by 7 bases and J by 0 bases, with 5 bases of the junction left unmatched. Germline lookup yields CDR1 MNHEY and CDR2 SVGAGI. The CDR3 is 14 residues long. CDR3 sequence: CASKWDSSNYGYTF. Here the CDR3 DNA reads TGTGCCAGCAAATGGGACAGCTCTAACTATGGCTACACCTTC.

The chain joins TRBV3-1 (or the pseudogene TRBV3-2) to TRBJ2-1, with TRBD2 matching over 13 bases. The length of the CDR3 is 13 residues. J lost 8 bases, V lost 8 bases, and 3 bases had no gene match. Germline loops: CDR1 LGHDT, CDR2 YNNKEL (reference sequence). CDR3 bases: TGTGCCAGCCGACTAGCGGGGGGCGATGAGCAGTTCTTC. Translated, it gives CASRLAGGDEQFF.

The genes are TRBV2 and TRBJ1-5; D is perhaps TRBD1 (6 bases). Trimming removed 3 bases from V and 4 bases from J, with 10 bases in between. The CDR3 is 14 residues long. Germline CDR1 reads SNHLY; CDR2 reads FYNNEI. In DNA, the CDR3 is TGTGCCAGCAGTGAGAGGGACACTAATCAGCCCCAGCATTTT. It codes for CASSERDTNQPQHF.

In this sample, this clone turned up many times. CDR3 DNA: TGTGCCAGCAGTTCAGGGGGCGTTAGTTCACCCCTCCACTTT. Protein sequence: CASSSGGVSSPLHF. The rearrangement uses TRBV27 and TRBJ1-6; TRBD1 matches at 8 bases. J lost 9 bases, V lost 4 bases, and 5 bases had no gene match. The CDR3 totals 14 residues. Germline V gene lookup returns CDR1 MNHEY and CDR2 SMNVEV (reference sequence).

This chain links TRBV5-1 with TRBJ1-1; 7 bases match TRBD1. Germline V lookup: CDR1 SGHRS, CDR2 YFSETQ. The CDR3 loop spans 15 amino acids. Losses at the gene ends were 3 bases for V and 3 bases for J; bases not matched to a gene: 8. The CDR3 region has the DNA TGCGCCAGCAGCTCCTTACAGGGGCCGGACACTGAAGCTTTCTTT. This codes for CASSSLQGPDTEAFF.

This clone was recorded once. The CDR3 DNA sequence: TGCGCCAGCAGTGGCGGGGGAGGGGGTGAGGAGCGTAACTATGGCTACACCTTC. As protein: CASSGGGGGEERNYGYTF. The rearrangement uses TRBV10-1 and TRBJ1-2, with D maybe TRBD1 (6 bases). The ends were cut back, 4 bases at V and 1 base at J, with 22 bases in the middle. Germline values: CDR1 WNHNN, CDR2 SYGVQD (reference sequence). CDR3 length equals 18 residues.

The chain is built from TRBV12-3 or TRBV12-4 and TRBJ1-6; D is perhaps TRBD1 (5 bases). V lost 4 bases to trimming and J lost 14 bases, with 9 bases between them. The CDR3 covers 11 residues. CDR3 residues: CASSSGRALHF. The CDR3 DNA follows: TGTGCCAGCAGTTCAGGGAGGGCCCTCCACTTT.

V gene TRBV19 combines with J gene TRBJ2-1; D gene uncertain. CDR1 is LNHDA, CDR2 SQIVND, per germline (reference sequence). V lost 3 bases and J 2 bases, leaving 5 bases between the germline ends. The CDR3 extends over 13 amino acids. CDR3 coding DNA: TGTGCCAGTAGTATCGGTACCTACAATGAGCAGTTCTTC. Residues: CASSIGTYNEQFF.

The CDR3 protein is CASSLTTGVLTDTQYF. As DNA, the CDR3 is TGTGCCAGCAGCTTGACGACAGGCGTCCTCACAGATACGCAGTATTTT. The V gene is TRBV7-3, the J gene TRBJ2-3; tentatively, D is TRBD1 (6 bases). Germline CDR1 SGHTA, CDR2 FQGTGA. V was cut by 3 bases and J by 2 bases, with 15 bases left in between. CDR3 length equals 16 residues.

This chain uses TRBV11-2 with TRBJ2-7; TRBD2 agrees at 7 bases. CDR1 SGHAT and CDR2 FQNNGV come from the germline V gene. The CDR3 totals 15 residues. Unmatched junction bases numbered 7, after V lost 1 base and J lost 4 bases. This CDR3 is CASSLVGGGGYEQYF. For the CDR3, the DNA is TGTGCCAGCAGCTTAGTAGGCGGCGGGGGATACGAGCAGTACTTC.

The rearrangement uses TRBV18 and TRBJ2-1; TRBD2 matches at 7 bases. The V gene end was trimmed by 5 bases and the J gene end by 5 bases; junction bases not matched to a gene: 6. Germline CDR1 KGHSH, CDR2 LQKENI. The CDR3 extends over 14 amino acids. The CDR3 nucleotides are TGTGCCAGCTCAGGCTCGGGAGGTAACAATGAGCAGTTCTTC. Amino acid sequence: CASSGSGGNNEQFF.